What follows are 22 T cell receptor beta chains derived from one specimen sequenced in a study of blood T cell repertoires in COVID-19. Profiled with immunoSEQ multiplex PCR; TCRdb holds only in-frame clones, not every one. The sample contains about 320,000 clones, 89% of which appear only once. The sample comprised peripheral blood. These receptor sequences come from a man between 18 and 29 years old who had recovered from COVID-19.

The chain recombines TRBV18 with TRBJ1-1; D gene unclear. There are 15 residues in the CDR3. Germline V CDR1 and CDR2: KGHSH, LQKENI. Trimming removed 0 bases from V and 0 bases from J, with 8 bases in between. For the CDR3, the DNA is TGTGCCAGCTCACCACCAGGAGACCTGAACACTGAAGCTTTCTTT. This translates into CASSPPGDLNTEAFF. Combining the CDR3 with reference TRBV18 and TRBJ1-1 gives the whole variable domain NAGVMQNPRHLVRRRGQEARLRCSPMKGHSHVYWYRQLPEEGLKFMVYLQKENIIDESGMPKERFSAEFPKEGPSILRIQQVVRGDSAAYFCASSPPGDLNTEAFFGQGTRLTVV.

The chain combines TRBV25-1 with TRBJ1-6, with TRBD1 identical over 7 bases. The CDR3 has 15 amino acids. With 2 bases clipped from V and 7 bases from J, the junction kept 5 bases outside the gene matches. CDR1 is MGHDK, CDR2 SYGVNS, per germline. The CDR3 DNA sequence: TGTGCCAGCAGTGAAGCCGCCAGGGGGAATTCACCCCTCCACTTT. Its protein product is CASSEAARGNSPLHF.

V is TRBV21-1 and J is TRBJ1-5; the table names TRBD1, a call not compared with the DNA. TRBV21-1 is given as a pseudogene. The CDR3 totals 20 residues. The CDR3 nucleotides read TGTGCCAGCAGCAAAGAAGGACAGGGGGCCCCTCTGTATAGCAATCAGCCCCAGCATTTT. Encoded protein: CASSKEGQGAPLYSNQPQHF.

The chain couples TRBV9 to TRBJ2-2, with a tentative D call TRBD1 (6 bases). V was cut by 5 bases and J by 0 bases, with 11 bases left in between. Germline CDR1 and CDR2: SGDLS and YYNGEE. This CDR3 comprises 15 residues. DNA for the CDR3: TGTGCCAGCAGACCAGGGGCGACGAACACCGGGGAGCTGTTTTTT. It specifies CASRPGATNTGELFF.

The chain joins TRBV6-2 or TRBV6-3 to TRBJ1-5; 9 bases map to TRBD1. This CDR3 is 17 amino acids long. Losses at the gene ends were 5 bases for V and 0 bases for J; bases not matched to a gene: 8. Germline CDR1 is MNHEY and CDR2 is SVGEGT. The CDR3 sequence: CASSTQGALLSNQPQHF. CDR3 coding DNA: TGTGCCAGCAGTACACAGGGGGCACTTCTTAGCAATCAGCCCCAGCATTTT.

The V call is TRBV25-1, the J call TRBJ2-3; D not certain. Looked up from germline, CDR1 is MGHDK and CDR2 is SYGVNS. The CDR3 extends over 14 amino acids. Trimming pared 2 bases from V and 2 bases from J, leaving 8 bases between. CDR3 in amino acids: CASSEGEITDTQYF. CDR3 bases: TGTGCCAGCAGTGAAGGAGAAATCACAGATACGCAGTATTTT.

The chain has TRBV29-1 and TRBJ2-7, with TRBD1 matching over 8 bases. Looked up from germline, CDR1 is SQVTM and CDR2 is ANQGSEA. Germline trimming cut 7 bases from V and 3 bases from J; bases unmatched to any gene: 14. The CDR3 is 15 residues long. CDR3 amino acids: CSGIRWQGAIYEQYF. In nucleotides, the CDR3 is TGCAGCGGGATTCGGTGGCAGGGGGCGATCTACGAGCAGTACTTC.

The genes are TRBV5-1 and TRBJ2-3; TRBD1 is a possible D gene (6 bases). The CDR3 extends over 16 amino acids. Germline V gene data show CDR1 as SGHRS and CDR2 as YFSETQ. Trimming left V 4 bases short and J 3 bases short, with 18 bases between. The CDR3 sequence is CASSTQDSLTTDTQYF. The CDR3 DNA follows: TGCGCCAGCAGCACGCAGGACAGTTTGACGACAGATACGCAGTATTTT. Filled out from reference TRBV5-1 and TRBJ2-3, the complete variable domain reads KAGVTQTPRYLIKTRGQQVTLSCSPISGHRSVSWYQQTPGQGLQFLFEYFSETQRNKGNFPGRFSGRQFSNSRSEMNVSTLELGDSALYLCASSTQDSLTTDTQYFGPGTRLTVL.

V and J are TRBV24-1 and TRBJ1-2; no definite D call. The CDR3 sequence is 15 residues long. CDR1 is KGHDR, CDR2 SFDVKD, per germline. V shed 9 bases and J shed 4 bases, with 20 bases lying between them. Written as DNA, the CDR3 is TGTGCCACCGGCCTGGAGGACGGGAGGGCCTATGGCTACACCTTC. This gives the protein CATGLEDGRAYGYTF.

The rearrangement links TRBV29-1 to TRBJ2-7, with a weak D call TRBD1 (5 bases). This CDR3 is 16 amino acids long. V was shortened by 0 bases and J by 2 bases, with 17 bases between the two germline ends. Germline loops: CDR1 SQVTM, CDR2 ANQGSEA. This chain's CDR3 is CSVEDVQGRGPYEQYF. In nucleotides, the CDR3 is TGCAGCGTTGAAGATGTACAAGGTAGGGGCCCCTACGAGCAGTACTTC.

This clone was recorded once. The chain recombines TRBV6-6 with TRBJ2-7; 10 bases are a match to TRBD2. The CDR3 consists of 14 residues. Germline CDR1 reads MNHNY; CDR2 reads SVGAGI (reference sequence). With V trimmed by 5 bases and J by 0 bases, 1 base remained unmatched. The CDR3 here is CASSRTSGSYEQYF. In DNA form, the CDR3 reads TGTGCCAGCAGTCGGACTAGCGGCTCCTACGAGCAGTACTTC.

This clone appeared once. This CDR3 is CASSEAAGLDEGYTF. The CDR3 coding sequence is TGTGCCAGCAGTGAAGCGGCAGGATTGGATGAAGGCTACACCTTC. The chain uses TRBV6-1 and TRBJ1-2; D is unclear. This CDR3 has 15 residues. V was trimmed by 0 bases and J by 8 bases, leaving 16 bases between them. CDR1 is MNHNS, CDR2 SASEGT, per germline.

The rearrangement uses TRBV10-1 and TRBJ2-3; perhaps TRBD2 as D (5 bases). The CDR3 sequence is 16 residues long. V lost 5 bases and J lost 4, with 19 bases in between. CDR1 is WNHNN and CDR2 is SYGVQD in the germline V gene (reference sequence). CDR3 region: CASSPLGDSFPDTQYF. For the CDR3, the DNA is TGCGCCAGCAGTCCACTGGGAGATAGCTTCCCAGATACGCAGTATTTT.

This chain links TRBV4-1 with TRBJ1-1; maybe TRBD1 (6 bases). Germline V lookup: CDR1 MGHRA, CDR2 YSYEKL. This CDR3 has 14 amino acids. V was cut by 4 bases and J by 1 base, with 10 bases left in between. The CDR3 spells CASSRNRENTEAFF. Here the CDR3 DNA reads TGCGCCAGCAGCCGAAACAGGGAGAACACTGAAGCTTTCTTT.

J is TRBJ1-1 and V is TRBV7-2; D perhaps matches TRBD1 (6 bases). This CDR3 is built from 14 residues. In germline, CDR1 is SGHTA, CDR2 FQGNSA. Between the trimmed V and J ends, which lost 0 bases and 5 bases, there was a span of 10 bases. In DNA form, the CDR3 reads TGTGCCAGCAGCTTAGCCGGGACAATGACTGAAGCTTTCTTT. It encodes CASSLAGTMTEAFF.

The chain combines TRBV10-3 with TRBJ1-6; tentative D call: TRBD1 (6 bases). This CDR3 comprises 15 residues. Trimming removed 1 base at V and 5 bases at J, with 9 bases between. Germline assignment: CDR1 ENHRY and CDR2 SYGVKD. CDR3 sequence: CAISELPGDNSPLHF. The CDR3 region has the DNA TGTGCCATCAGTGAGTTGCCAGGGGATAATTCACCCCTCCACTTT.

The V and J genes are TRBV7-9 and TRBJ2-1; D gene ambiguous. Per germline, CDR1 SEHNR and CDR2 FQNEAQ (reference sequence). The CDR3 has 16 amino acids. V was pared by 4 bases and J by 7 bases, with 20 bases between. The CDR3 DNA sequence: TGTGCCAGCAGCTCCTCGACTTTCTCCCCGGCGAATGAGCAGTTCTTC. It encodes CASSSSTFSPANEQFF.

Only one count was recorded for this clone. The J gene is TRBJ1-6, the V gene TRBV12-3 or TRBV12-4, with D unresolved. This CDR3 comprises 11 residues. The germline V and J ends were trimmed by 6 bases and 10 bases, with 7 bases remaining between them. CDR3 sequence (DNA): TGTGCCAGCAGAAGGGAGTCACCCCTCCACTTT. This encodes CASRRESPLHF.

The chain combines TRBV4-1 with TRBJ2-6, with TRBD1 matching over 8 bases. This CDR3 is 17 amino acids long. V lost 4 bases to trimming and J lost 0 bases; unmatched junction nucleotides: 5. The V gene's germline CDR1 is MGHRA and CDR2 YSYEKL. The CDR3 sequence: CASSPRTGNSGANVLTF. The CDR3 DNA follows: TGCGCCAGCAGCCCGAGGACAGGGAACTCTGGGGCCAACGTCCTGACTTTC.

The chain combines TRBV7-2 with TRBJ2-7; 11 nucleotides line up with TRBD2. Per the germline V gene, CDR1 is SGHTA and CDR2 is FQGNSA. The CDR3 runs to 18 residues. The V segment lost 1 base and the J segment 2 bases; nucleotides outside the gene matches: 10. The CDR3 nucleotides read TGTGCCAGCAGCTTAGACCCTAGCGGGGGGCCTTTAACCTACGAGCAGTACTTC. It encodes CASSLDPSGGPLTYEQYF. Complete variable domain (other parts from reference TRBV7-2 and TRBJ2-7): GAGVSQSPSNKVTEKGKDVELRCDPISGHTALYWYRQSLGQGLEFLIYFQGNSAPDKSGLPSDRFSAERTGGSVSTLTIQRTQQEDSAVYLCASSLDPSGGPLTYEQYFGPGTRLTVT.

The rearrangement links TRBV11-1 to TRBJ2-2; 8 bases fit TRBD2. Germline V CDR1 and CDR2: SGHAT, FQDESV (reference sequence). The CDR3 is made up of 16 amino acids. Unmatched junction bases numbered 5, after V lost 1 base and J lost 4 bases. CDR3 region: CASSLVGGGITGELFF. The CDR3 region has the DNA TGTGCCAGCAGCTTAGTAGGCGGGGGGATCACCGGGGAGCTGTTTTTT.

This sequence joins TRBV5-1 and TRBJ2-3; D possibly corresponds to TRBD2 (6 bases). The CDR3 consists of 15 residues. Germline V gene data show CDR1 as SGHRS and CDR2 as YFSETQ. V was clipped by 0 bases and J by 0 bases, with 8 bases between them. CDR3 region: CASSLGGTSTDTQYF. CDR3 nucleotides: TGCGCCAGCAGCTTGGGTGGGACTAGCACAGATACGCAGTATTTT.